The entry below gives a single TCR beta chain sequence along with its context. No antigen is known for it. This specimen belongs to a study of blood T cells in healthy people across ages. Per germline, CDR1 MNHEY and CDR2 SMNVEV (reference sequence). The CDR3 is 15 amino acids. V lost 7 bases, J lost 7 bases, and 9 bases stayed unmatched. Overall study findings and caveats: Total diversity from one million sequenced T cells was likely underestimated.

Then a second PCR, running roughly 7 to 11 cycles, was carried out with a sample-barcoded 5' primer and a J-beta primer mix. Carrying 12 random nucleotides, a template-switch adaptor labeled each individual cDNA molecule. A single record per CDR3 protein comes from TCRdb applying MiXCR to the 5' RACE reads. The table lists roughly 900,000 distinct CDR3 sequences, around 48% of them singletons. The sequence was obtained from a man aged 25 to 45 in good health. This chain uses TRBV27 with TRBJ2-1, with 11 nucleotides matching TRBD2. The specimen was blood. Here the CDR3 DNA reads TGTGCCAGCACCACTCTAGCGGGGGGTGTGAATGAGCAGTTCTTC. This sequence encodes CASTTLAGGVNEQFF.